The sequence of this T cell receptor (beta chain) was determined in a study of shared clonotypes between healthy human individuals. At the level of the study: Per-donor plates numbered three CD4 naive, three CD4 memory, two CD8 naive and one CD8 memory. Findings and caveats of the study: Clonotypes shared by all four sorted-subset donors had higher generation probabilities than non-shared clonotypes. Several donors held roughly 5% of naive CD4 clonotypes in common.

TCRdb's copy holds only in-frame clones and misses some; the assay was immunoSEQ multiplex PCR. This table has over a million clones, around 95% appearing once. As concerns this clone: Its target is unknown.

The germline V and J ends were trimmed by 0 bases and 12 bases, with 21 bases remaining between them. The length of the CDR3 is 16 residues. Germline V gene data show CDR1 as SGHAT and CDR2 as FQNNGV. The sample taken for sequencing was naive CD4+ T cells sorted from blood. Subset: CD45RA+ positively selected. This TCR was recovered from a man aged 30 to 45 in good health. J is TRBJ2-1 and V is TRBV11-2; D remains ambiguous. The CDR3 DNA follows: TGTGCCAGCAGCTTAGATCTAAGGACGGGTAACGTGGGGCAGTTCTTC. Amino acid sequence: CASSLDLRTGNVGQFF.